This is a list of T cell receptor beta chains from one sample in a study of cytomegalovirus exposure and HLA in healthy donors. Generated by immunoSEQ multiplex PCR, the TCRdb table keeps only in-frame clones and is missing some. The sample lists 100,000 to 150,000 clones, approximately 17% occurring once. Sequenced input: PBMCs. The receptors originated from a female donor in good health and CMV-seropositive. Both conserved end residues are part of each CDR3. A D gene is named only where the DNA matches it firmly. Expanded clones get a size class; other rows say once, few or many, or leave the size out.

j_gene | v_gene | abundance | len | d_gene | CDR3nt | CDR3aa
TRBJ2-4 | TRBV28 | few | 15 | NA | TGTGCCAGCAGTGGGGAGGATCTAGCCAAAAACATTCAGTACTTC | CASSGEDLAKNIQYF
TRBJ1-6 | TRBV25-1 | NA | 13 | NA | TGTGCCAGCAGTGGTAAACGGTATTCACCCCTCCACTTT | CASSGKRYSPLHF
TRBJ2-7 | TRBV7-2 | NA | 16 | TRBD2 | TGTGCCAGCAGCTTAGCGGCTAGCGGGAGGACTTACGAGCAGTACTTC | CASSLAASGRTYEQYF
TRBJ2-7 | TRBV27 | NA | 17 | TRBD1 | TGTGCCAGCAGTCCTTCACCGACAGGGTTCGACTTGGGCGAGCAGTACTTC | CASSPSPTGFDLGEQYF
TRBJ2-5 | TRBV7-6 | NA | 16 | TRBD2 | TGTGCCAGCAGCTGGACTAGCGGGGGCCTCCAAGAGACCCAGTACTTC | CASSWTSGGLQETQYF
TRBJ1-2 | TRBV10-2 | NA | 15 | TRBD1 | TGCGCCAGCAGTTTGGGAATACAGGGGATCTATGGCTACACCTTC | CASSLGIQGIYGYTF
TRBJ2-5 | TRBV5-6 | few | 15 | NA | TGTGCCAGCAGCTGGGATACAGGACGGGGGGAGACCCAGTACTTC | CASSWDTGRGETQYF
TRBJ2-7 | TRBV5-4 | NA | 15 | NA | TGTGCCAGCAGCCAAGCGCGGGACTTCACGTACGAGCAGTACTTC | CASSQARDFTYEQYF
TRBJ2-2 | TRBV18 | NA | 14 | NA | TGTGCCAGCTCACCACGGAGCTACACCGGGGAGCTGTTTTTT | CASSPRSYTGELFF
TRBJ2-5 | TRBV14 | few | 17 | NA | TGTGCCAGCAGCCAACGGCGGTCAGAAGTGTACCAAGAGACCCAGTACTTC | CASSQRRSEVYQETQYF
TRBJ2-6 | TRBV27 | NA | 15 | TRBD1 | TGTGCCAGCAGTCCGAAGGGGGCCCCACCCAACGTCCTGACTTTC | CASSPKGAPPNVLTF
TRBJ2-5 | TRBV11-3 | once | 15 | NA | TGTGCCAGCAGCTTAGGGGGCAGTAGAAAAGAGACCCAGTACTTC | CASSLGGSRKETQYF
TRBJ1-4 | TRBV4-1 | NA | 16 | TRBD1 | TGCGCCAGCAGCCGGGTGGGGACAGGGTTAAATGAAAAACTGTTTTTT | CASSRVGTGLNEKLFF
TRBJ1-4 | TRBV28 | NA | 15 | NA | TGTGCCAGCAGTTTGCCCCCAGGAGGGAATGAAAAACTGTTTTTT | CASSLPPGGNEKLFF
TRBJ2-7 | TRBV4-3 | NA | 19 | TRBD2 | TGCGCCAGCAGCCAAGAAAGGGTAGCGGGGGGGCCTAACCCCTACGAGCAGTACTTC | CASSQERVAGGPNPYEQYF
TRBJ1-1 | TRBV27 | NA | 15 | NA | TGTGCCAGCAGTCCCACACAGACAGGGAACACTGAAGCTTTCTTT | CASSPTQTGNTEAFF
TRBJ2-7 | TRBV6-5 | few | 16 | NA | TGTGCCAGCAGTTACTCGAATGGGGGCGCGTGGAATGTGCCGTACTTC | CASSYSNGGAWNVPYF
TRBJ2-7 | TRBV7-7 | NA | 15 | NA | TGTGCCAGCAGCTTATTACCGGGAATGCCCTACGAGCAGTACTTC | CASSLLPGMPYEQYF